Below, 22 T cell receptor beta chains from the same sample are listed, as sequenced in a study of Graves' ophthalmopathy and Graves' hyperthyroidism. Transcripts of RNA were the source for amplifying TCR beta CDR3 regions. RT-PCR in the first round used HTBI primers; a second-round multiplex PCR followed. From the multiplex PCR reads, TCRdb called clonotypes with MiXCR, one entry per CDR3 protein. The table includes almost 750,000 distinct CDR3 sequences, 40% detected once. Specimen: peripheral blood. The receptors shown here come from an adult man with Graves' ophthalmopathy.

This clonotype was seen many times. The chain recombines TRBV7-2 with TRBJ2-7; TRBD1 might be the D (6 bases). The germline V gene encodes CDR1 SGHTA and CDR2 FQGNSA. The ends were cut back, 1 base at V and 6 bases at J, with 10 bases in the middle. This CDR3 has 13 amino acids. The CDR3 nucleotides read TGTGCCAGCAGCTTAGGGCAGGGGCGCGAGCAGTACTTC. It translates to CASSLGQGREQYF. The whole variable domain, filled in from reference TRBV7-2 and TRBJ2-7, reads GAGVSQSPSNKVTEKGKDVELRCDPISGHTALYWYRQSLGQGLEFLIYFQGNSAPDKSGLPSDRFSAERTGGSVSTLTIQRTQQEDSAVYLCASSLGQGREQYFGPGTRLTVT.

V and J are TRBV7-9 and TRBJ2-2; D uncertain. The V gene lost 2 bases and the J gene lost 5 bases, with 12 bases spanning the gap. CDR1 and CDR2 from the germline V gene are SEHNR and FQNEAQ (reference sequence). The CDR3 runs 15 residues. CDR3 loop: CASSLQQILTGELFF. CDR3 bases: TGTGCCAGCAGCTTACAACAGATTCTAACCGGGGAGCTGTTTTTT.

The sample holds a few counts of this clonotype. The chain combines TRBV9 with TRBJ2-5; D is possibly TRBD1 or TRBD2 (5 bases each). CDR1 SGDLS and CDR2 YYNGEE come from the germline V gene. Trimming stripped 1 base from V and 5 bases from J, with 12 bases between. CDR3 length: 14 amino acids. The chain's CDR3 is CASSVKGELETQYF. CDR3 nucleotide sequence: TGTGCCAGCAGCGTAAAAGGGGAGTTGGAGACCCAGTACTTC.

The sample holds a few counts of this clonotype. Germline and junction disagree at one end, which may indicate a read error. The rearrangement uses TRBV4-1 and TRBJ2-7, with D uncertain. The germline CDR1 and CDR2 sequences are MGHRA and YSYEKL. This CDR3 comprises 16 residues. CDR3 region: CASSQVGFGPSYEQYF. The CDR3 region has the DNA TGTGCCAGCAGCCAAGTAGGGTTCGGTCCTTCCTACGAGCAGTACTTC.

Details on this clonotype: Lacking the conserved final phenylalanine or tryptophan, this CDR3 likely reflects a read error. V gene TRBV4-1 combines with J gene TRBJ2-7, with a possible D match to TRBD2 (6 bases). Germline loops: CDR1 MGHRA, CDR2 YSYEKL. The CDR3 is 14 residues long. This CDR3 reads CASRTLGGIYEQYS. CDR3 in DNA: TGTGCCAGCAGGACTTTGGGGGGTATCTACGAGCAGTACTCC.

This clonotype was recorded once. The conserved closing phenylalanine or tryptophan is absent in this CDR3, likely reflecting a read error. CDR3 residues: CASSVRPGAELSTEAFS. The CDR3, as DNA: TGTGCCAGCAGCGTTCGGCCGGGGGCGGAGTTGAGCACTGAAGCTTTCTCT. The chain recombines TRBV9 with TRBJ1-1; D perhaps matches TRBD1 (6 bases). Deletions cut 2 bases from V and 4 bases from J, with 21 bases between. The germline V gene encodes CDR1 SGDLS and CDR2 YYNGEE. This CDR3 region has 17 residues.

The V gene is TRBV12-3 or TRBV12-4, the J gene TRBJ1-4; possible D gene TRBD1, 5 bases. The CDR3 covers 15 residues. Trimming removed 5 bases at V and 4 bases at J, with 14 bases between. The CDR3 loop reads CASSPRDGLNEKLFF. The CDR3 DNA sequence: TGTGCCAGCAGTCCCCGGGACGGCCTTAATGAAAAACTGTTTTTT.

The chain has TRBV19 and TRBJ2-5; D is possibly TRBD2 (5 bases). Per the germline V gene, CDR1 is LNHDA and CDR2 is SQIVND (reference sequence). The CDR3 loop spans 12 amino acids. The V and J ends lost 11 bases and 3 bases respectively, with 13 bases between them. CDR3 sequence (DNA): TGTGCCGCCAAAGGAGCGGAAGAGACCCAGTACTTC. It translates to CAAKGAEETQYF.

Comment on this clonotype: A read error may explain this, as a much larger clone is one base away. J is TRBJ2-5 and V is TRBV11-2, with TRBD2 matching 8 bases. Germline assignment: CDR1 SGHAT and CDR2 FQNNGV. This CDR3 has 14 amino acids. V was pared by 5 bases and J by 7 bases, with 9 bases of the junction left unmatched. In DNA, the CDR3 is TGTGCCAGCAGCCCCACACTAGCGGAAGTGACCCAGTACTTC. It encodes CASSPTLAEVTQYF.

The V call is TRBV6-6, the J call TRBJ2-7; TRBD1 or TRBD2 may be the D gene (5 bases each). V lost 10 bases and J 0 bases, leaving 16 bases between the germline ends. The CDR3 spans 14 residues. The germline V gene encodes CDR1 MNHNY and CDR2 SVGAGI (reference sequence). CDR3 sequence reads: CAIRESGLSYEQYF. The CDR3 bases are TGTGCCATCAGAGAGTCGGGGCTCTCCTACGAGCAGTACTTC.

The table lists this clonotype with a few counts. J is TRBJ2-5 and V is TRBV4-3; no clear D gene. Germline V CDR1 and CDR2: LGHNA, YSLEER. Trimming stripped 0 bases from V and 5 bases from J, with 13 bases between. The length of the CDR3 is 15 residues. CDR3 nucleotide sequence: TGCGCCAGCAGCCAAGATCAGATCGCGAGGGAGACCCAGTACTTC. Translated: CASSQDQIARETQYF.

The V and J genes are TRBV7-2 and TRBJ2-7; 9 bases match TRBD1. The germline CDR1 and CDR2 sequences are SGHTA and FQGNSA. V was pared by 5 bases and J by 3 bases, with 8 bases of the junction left unmatched. The CDR3 has 15 amino acids. CDR3 amino acids: CASSGQGTINYEQYF. The CDR3 DNA follows: TGTGCCAGCAGCGGACAGGGGACGATAAACTACGAGCAGTACTTC.

This clonotype was counted ten times or more. The CDR3 loop reads CASSMYPGLETQYF. The CDR3 DNA is TGTGCCAGTAGTATGTATCCGGGCCTCGAGACCCAGTACTTC. The chain recombines TRBV19 with TRBJ2-5; D is unclear. Germline V gives CDR1 LNHDA, CDR2 SQIVND (reference sequence). V lost 3 bases, J lost 5 bases, and 13 bases lay in between. The CDR3 runs 14 residues.

This chain links TRBV20-1 with TRBJ1-1, with a possible D match to TRBD1 (5 bases). The V and J ends lost 6 bases and 1 base respectively, with 12 bases between them. Germline lookup yields CDR1 DFQATT and CDR2 SNEGSKA (reference sequence). This CDR3 comprises 13 residues. This CDR3 reads CSATGTENTEAFF. DNA of the CDR3: TGCAGTGCGACCGGGACCGAGAACACTGAAGCTTTCTTT.

For the CDR3, the DNA is TGTGCCATCAGTGGAGGGGAATATAATTCACCCCTCCACTTT. This codes for CAISGGEYNSPLHF. This chain links TRBV10-3 with TRBJ1-6; possibly TRBD1 for D (5 bases). The length of the CDR3 is 14 residues. The V end was cut by 4 bases, the J end by 4 bases, with 8 bases between. Germline V gene sequence: CDR1 ENHRY, CDR2 SYGVKD.

This clonotype was observed many times. V and J are TRBV20-1 and TRBJ2-7, with D unclear. The CDR3 consists of 13 residues. V was shortened by 7 bases and J by 0 bases, with 13 bases between the two germline ends. CDR1 is DFQATT and CDR2 is SNEGSKA in the germline V gene (reference sequence). The CDR3 coding sequence is TGCAGTGTCTGGGATTCCGTCTCCTACGAGCAGTACTTC. This sequence encodes CSVWDSVSYEQYF.

This chain joins TRBV12-5 and TRBJ1-1; possibly TRBD1 for D (6 bases). Deletions cut 7 bases from V and 4 bases from J, with 13 bases between. This CDR3 contains 13 residues. Germline V CDR1 and CDR2: LGHNT, FRNRAP. CDR3 sequence (DNA): TGTGCTAGTGTAACAGGGTTCGGCACTGAAGCTTTCTTT. Translation gives CASVTGFGTEAFF.

This chain joins TRBV10-3 and TRBJ2-3, with 10 bases lining up with TRBD2. Germline assignment: CDR1 ENHRY and CDR2 SYGVKD. The ends lost 6 bases at V and 4 bases at J; junction bases unmatched: 10. This CDR3 spans 16 amino acids. The CDR3 DNA reads as TGTGCCATCAGATCAAGCGGGAGGGATGATTCAGATACGCAGTATTTT. Translation gives CAIRSSGRDDSDTQYF.

On this clonotype itself: Possible read error: a much larger clone is one base away. The genes are TRBV20-1 and TRBJ2-5; 9 bases are a match to TRBD1. CDR1 is DFQATT, CDR2 SNEGSKA, per germline (reference sequence). With 2 bases clipped from V and 2 bases from J, the junction kept 3 bases outside the gene matches. This CDR3 has 14 amino acids. CDR3 DNA: TGCAGTGCTAGATGGGACAGGGAACAAGAGACCCAGTACTTC. Protein sequence: CSARWDREQETQYF.

This clonotype has just one count. Relative to the germline gene, one junction end is altered; a read error may explain this. V gene TRBV7-9 combines with J gene TRBJ2-7, with a weak D call TRBD2 (5 bases). CDR1 is SEHNR, CDR2 FQNEAQ, per germline (reference sequence). This CDR3 has 14 residues. The CDR3 DNA follows: TGCGCCAGCAGCCACGGACTTCCGTCCTACGAGCAGTACTTC. It encodes CASSHGLPSYEQYF.

The chain carries TRBV11-2 and TRBJ2-5; D remains unclear. Germline loops: CDR1 SGHAT, CDR2 FQNNGV. The CDR3 contains 14 residues. The V and J ends lost 6 bases and 2 bases respectively, with 13 bases between them. CDR3 coding DNA: TGTGCCAGCAGTCCAATCGCCGGGCAAGAGACCCAGTACTTC. Its translation is CASSPIAGQETQYF.

This clonotype has ten or more counts. Here the CDR3 DNA reads TGCAGCGACCTATCAGGGGGGTCTGGCTACACCTTC. Protein sequence: CSDLSGGSGYTF. The chain links TRBV29-1 to TRBJ1-2, with TRBD1 matching over 7 bases. The V gene's germline CDR1 is SQVTM and CDR2 ANQGSEA. After removal of 7 bases from V and 7 bases from J, the junction contained 9 bases not matched to a gene. CDR3 size: 12 residues.